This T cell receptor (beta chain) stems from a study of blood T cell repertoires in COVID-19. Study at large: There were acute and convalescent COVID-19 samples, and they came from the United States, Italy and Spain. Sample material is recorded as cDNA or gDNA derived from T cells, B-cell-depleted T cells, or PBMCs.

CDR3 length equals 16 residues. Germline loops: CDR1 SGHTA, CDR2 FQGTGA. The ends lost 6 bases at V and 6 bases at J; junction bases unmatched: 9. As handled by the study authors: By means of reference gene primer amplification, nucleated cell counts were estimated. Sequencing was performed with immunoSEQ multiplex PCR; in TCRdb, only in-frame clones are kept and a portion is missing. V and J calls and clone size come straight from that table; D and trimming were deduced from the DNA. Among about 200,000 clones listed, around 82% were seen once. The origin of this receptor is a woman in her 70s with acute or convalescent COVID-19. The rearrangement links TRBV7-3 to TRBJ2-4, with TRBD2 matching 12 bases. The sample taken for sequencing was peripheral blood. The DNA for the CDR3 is TGTGCCAGCAGGCCCGGACTAGCGGGGAACTTAAACATTCAGTACTTC. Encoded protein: CASRPGLAGNLNIQYF.